The 19 T cell receptor beta chains below were found in one sample sequenced in a study of shared clonotypes between healthy human individuals. Clones were sequenced by immunoSEQ multiplex PCR, and TCRdb holds only the in-frame ones, with some missing. The repertoire holds approximately 2.4 million clones, with 90% to 97% as singletons. Sequencing used naive CD4+ T cells sorted from blood. The subset: CD45RA+ positively selected. Receptor source: a man aged 18 to 29 in good health.

V usage is TRBV5-6 and J usage is TRBJ2-7; weak D call: TRBD2 (6 bases). Per the germline V gene, CDR1 is SGHDT and CDR2 is YYEEEE. V lost 4 bases, J lost 4 bases, and 9 bases lay in between. The CDR3 is 12 residues long. This CDR3 reads CASSVGGYEQYF. The CDR3 DNA reads as TGTGCCAGCAGCGTCGGGGGTTACGAGCAGTACTTC.

The J gene is TRBJ2-3, the V gene TRBV4-3; 7 bases agree with TRBD2. The germline CDR1 and CDR2 sequences are LGHNA and YSLEER. With V trimmed by 4 bases and J by 0 bases, 10 bases remained unmatched. This CDR3 is 17 amino acids long. The CDR3 protein is CASSLGGAVYSTDTQYF. The CDR3 region has the DNA TGCGCCAGCAGCCTGGGAGGGGCGGTCTACAGCACAGATACGCAGTATTTT.

V and J are TRBV10-1 and TRBJ2-7, with a weak D call TRBD1 (6 bases). The CDR3 extends over 14 amino acids. V was shortened by 3 bases and J by 0 bases, with 9 bases between the two germline ends. Germline CDR1 and CDR2: WNHNN and SYGVQD (reference sequence). In DNA, the CDR3 is TGCGCCAGCAGTGATGGGGGCCACTCCTACGAGCAGTACTTC. Translation gives CASSDGGHSYEQYF.

The chain is built from TRBV6-6 and TRBJ1-5; possibly TRBD1 for D (6 bases). V was pared by 6 bases and J by 3 bases, with 12 bases between. Germline V CDR1 and CDR2: MNHNY, SVGAGI (reference sequence). This CDR3 spans 14 amino acids. The CDR3 spells CASRVGGANQPQHF. The CDR3 coding sequence is TGTGCCAGCAGGGTGGGGGGGGCCAATCAGCCCCAGCATTTT.

The chain joins TRBV4-1 to TRBJ2-3; the D gene is possibly TRBD1 (7 bases). Germline V lookup: CDR1 MGHRA, CDR2 YSYEKL. This CDR3 is built from 17 residues. Trimming removed 1 base from V and 0 bases from J, with 14 bases in between. Here the CDR3 DNA reads TGCGCCAGCAGCCAAGGCAGGGGGGCCAGGAGCACAGATACGCAGTATTTT. It encodes CASSQGRGARSTDTQYF.

The chain has TRBV5-1 and TRBJ1-2; possible D gene TRBD1, 6 bases. Trimming stripped 4 bases from V and 13 bases from J, with 20 bases between. Germline V gene sequence: CDR1 SGHRS, CDR2 YFSETQ. The CDR3 spans 13 residues. The CDR3 region is CASSLGQSDGGTF. The CDR3, as DNA: TGCGCCAGCAGCCTGGGACAATCGGATGGTGGCACCTTC.

V usage is TRBV6-1 and J usage is TRBJ1-2; D gene uncertain. V was clipped by 7 bases and J by 1 base, with 10 bases between them. Germline assignment: CDR1 MNHNS and CDR2 SASEGT. CDR3 size: 13 residues. CDR3 amino acids: CASTRDFNYGYTF. Here the CDR3 DNA reads TGTGCCAGCACGAGGGATTTTAACTATGGCTACACCTTC.

This clone has a handful of counts. Other DNA sequences within the sample encode an identical CDR3. The chain couples TRBV28 to TRBJ2-2; no firm D call. Trimming took off 3 bases at V and 1 base at J, with 3 bases between the two ends. This CDR3 contains 13 residues. Germline-derived CDR1 and CDR2 are MDHEN and SYDVKM. The CDR3 sequence: CASSFRNTGELFF. The CDR3 DNA reads TGTGCCAGCAGTTTCCGGAACACCGGGGAGCTGTTTTTT. The complete variable domain, with remaining parts taken from reference TRBV28 and TRBJ2-2, reads DVKVTQSSRYLVKRTGEKVFLECVQDMDHENMFWYRQDPGLGLRLIYFSYDVKMKEKGDIPEGYSVSREKKERFSLILESASTNQTSMYLCASSFRNTGELFFGEGSRLTVL.

The CDR3 loop reads CASSLTGQVLYEQYF. DNA of the CDR3: TGCGCCAGCAGCCTTACGGGACAGGTACTCTACGAGCAGTACTTC. The chain combines TRBV5-1 with TRBJ2-7; TRBD1 matches 8 bases. The CDR3 loop spans 15 amino acids. V was clipped by 4 bases and J by 3 bases; unmatched bases: 9. Looked up from germline, CDR1 is SGHRS and CDR2 is YFSETQ.

The chain combines TRBV10-3 with TRBJ2-2; possible D gene TRBD2, 7 bases. V was pared by 7 bases and J by 2 bases, with 11 bases between. The CDR3 loop spans 14 amino acids. Germline V lookup: CDR1 ENHRY, CDR2 SYGVKD. CDR3 coding DNA: TGTGCCATCACTGGCGGGGGCAACACCGGGGAGCTGTTTTTT. Amino acids: CAITGGGNTGELFF.

The rearrangement joins TRBV5-6 to TRBJ2-7; possibly TRBD2 for D (6 bases). V was trimmed by 0 bases and J by 0 bases, leaving 13 bases between them. Germline-derived CDR1 and CDR2 are SGHDT and YYEEEE. The CDR3 totals 16 residues. The CDR3 spells CASSLGRDWTSYEQYF. CDR3 sequence (DNA): TGTGCCAGCAGCTTGGGGAGGGACTGGACCTCCTACGAGCAGTACTTC.

The chain links TRBV7-8 to TRBJ1-5, with D maybe TRBD1 (5 bases). V lost 5 bases and J 5 bases, leaving 16 bases between the germline ends. CDR3 length equals 15 residues. Germline V CDR1 and CDR2: SGHVS, FQNEAQ. CDR3 amino acids: CASSTRDGLYQPQHF. In DNA, the CDR3 is TGTGCCAGCAGCACCCGGGACGGACTATATCAGCCCCAGCATTTT.

The rearrangement links TRBV6-1 to TRBJ1-3; 7 positions agree with TRBD1. The CDR3 contains 17 residues. V was clipped by 1 base and J by 4 bases; unmatched bases: 10. Germline V gene lookup returns CDR1 MNHNS and CDR2 SASEGT. CDR3: CASSEGRQGLKGNTIYF. In nucleotides, the CDR3 is TGTGCCAGCAGTGAAGGGAGACAGGGCTTGAAGGGAAACACCATATATTTT.

The chain recombines TRBV5-1 with TRBJ1-2; TRBD1 aligns across 7 bases. Germline V gene lookup returns CDR1 SGHRS and CDR2 YFSETQ. J lost 8 bases, V lost 4 bases, and 8 bases had no gene match. The CDR3 totals 13 residues. CDR3 sequence: CASSPGQEGGYTF. The CDR3 coding sequence is TGCGCCAGCAGCCCCGGACAGGAAGGGGGCTACACCTTC.

The chain recombines TRBV5-4 with TRBJ1-6; D is possibly TRBD1 (6 bases). V was cut by 2 bases and J by 7 bases, with 10 bases left in between. The germline gives CDR1 SGHNT, CDR2 YYREEE (reference sequence). This CDR3 contains 14 residues. The CDR3 is CASSLGGKNSPLHF. CDR3 nucleotide sequence: TGTGCCAGCAGCTTAGGGGGGAAAAATTCACCCCTCCACTTT.

The CDR3 DNA sequence: TGTGCCAGCAGTGAAAGGTCGTCAGGAGATACGCAGTATTTT. This gives the protein CASSERSSGDTQYF. The gene calls are TRBV6-1 and TRBJ2-3; the D is unclear. The germline CDR1 and CDR2 sequences are MNHNS and SASEGT. V lost 2 bases, J lost 5 bases, and 11 bases lay in between. The CDR3 covers 14 residues.

Points on this clone: A junction end diverges from the germline sequence, so it may reflect a read error. This chain connects TRBV19 to TRBJ1-1; 7 bases are shared with TRBD1. The germline V gene encodes CDR1 LNHDA and CDR2 SQIVND (reference sequence). CDR3 length equals 15 residues. CDR3 loop: CASSEKGARGTEAFF. CDR3 nucleotide sequence: TGTGCCAGTAGTGAGAAGGGGGCGCGGGGCACTGAGGCTTTCTTT.

The chain recombines TRBV18 with TRBJ1-2, with D hard to call. Trimming left V 0 bases short and J 5 bases short, with 13 bases between. The V gene's germline CDR1 is KGHSH and CDR2 LQKENI. The length of the CDR3 is 15 residues. The CDR3 reads CASSPPASLGYGYTF. The CDR3 DNA sequence: TGTGCCAGCTCACCACCGGCCTCCTTGGGGTATGGCTACACCTTC.

V gene TRBV19 combines with J gene TRBJ1-6; D remains unclear. This CDR3 is built from 13 residues. V was trimmed by 9 bases and J by 6 bases, leaving 12 bases between them. The germline V gene encodes CDR1 LNHDA and CDR2 SQIVND (reference sequence). CDR3 nucleotide sequence: TGTGCCAGCAGAAGAGGAAGTAATTCACCCCTCCACTTT. Translated: CASRRGSNSPLHF.